This TCR beta chain was sequenced during a study of tumor and adjacent non-tumor tissue in lung cancer. Study in general: There were roughly 11 adenocarcinoma, 2 squamous cell carcinoma and 1 small cell lung cancer cases. Samples averaged roughly 4.2 million productive TCRbeta reads each. Notes on the study in general: In normal lung, the top 100 clones were significantly more dominant than in tumor.

No cell sorting was done before RNA was extracted from the tissue. TCRbeta libraries were built with three rounds of nested PCR, modified from ARM-PCR. TCRdb fed the multiplex PCR reads into MiXCR, producing one record per CDR3 protein. This table has about 200,000 distinct CDR3 sequences, about 76% appearing once. Note on this clonotype: Its antigen is as yet unknown.

The sequence derives from a man aged 60 to 69 with non-small cell lung cancer. Sequenced sample: lung tumor tissue.

The CDR3 spells CASSFDSSRDTQYF. For the CDR3, the DNA is TGCGCCAGCAGCTTTGACTCCTCCAGAGATACGCAGTATTTT. V gene TRBV5-1 combines with J gene TRBJ2-3, with unresolved D. The CDR3 is 14 amino acids. Trimming removed 2 bases from V and 5 bases from J, with 12 bases in between. Germline assignment: CDR1 SGHRS and CDR2 YFSETQ.